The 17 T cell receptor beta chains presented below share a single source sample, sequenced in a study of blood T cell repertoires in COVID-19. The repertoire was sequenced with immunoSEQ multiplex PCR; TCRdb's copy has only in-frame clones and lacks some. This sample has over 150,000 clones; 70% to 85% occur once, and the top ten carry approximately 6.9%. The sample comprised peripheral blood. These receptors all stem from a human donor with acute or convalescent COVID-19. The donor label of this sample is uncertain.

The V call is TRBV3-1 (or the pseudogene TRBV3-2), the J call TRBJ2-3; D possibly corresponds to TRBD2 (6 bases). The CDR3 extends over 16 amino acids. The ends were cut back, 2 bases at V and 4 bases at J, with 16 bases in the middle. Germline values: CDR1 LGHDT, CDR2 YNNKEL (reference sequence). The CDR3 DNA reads TGTGCCAGCAGCCAACGCGGTCTAGCGCGCGCAGATACGCAGTATTTT. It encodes CASSQRGLARADTQYF.

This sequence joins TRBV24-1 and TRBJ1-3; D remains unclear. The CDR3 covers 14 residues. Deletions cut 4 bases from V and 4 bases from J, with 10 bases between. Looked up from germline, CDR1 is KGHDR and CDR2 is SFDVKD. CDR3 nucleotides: TGTGCCACCAGTGACCCAACAGAGGGAAACACCATATATTTT. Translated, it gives CATSDPTEGNTIYF.

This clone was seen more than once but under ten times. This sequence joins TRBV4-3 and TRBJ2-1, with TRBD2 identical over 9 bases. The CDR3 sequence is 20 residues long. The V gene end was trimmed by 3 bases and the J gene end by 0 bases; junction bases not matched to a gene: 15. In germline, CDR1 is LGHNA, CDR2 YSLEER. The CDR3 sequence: CASSQQLAGGPTPSYNEQFF. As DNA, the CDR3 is TGCGCCAGCAGCCAGCAACTCGCGGGGGGGCCAACTCCCTCCTACAATGAGCAGTTCTTC.

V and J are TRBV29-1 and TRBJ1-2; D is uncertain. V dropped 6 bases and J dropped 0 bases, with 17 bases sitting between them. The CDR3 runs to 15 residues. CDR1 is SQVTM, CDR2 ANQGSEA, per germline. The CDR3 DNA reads TGCAGCGTCGACTACAACCCGGCGGCTAACTATGGCTACACCTTC. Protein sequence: CSVDYNPAANYGYTF.

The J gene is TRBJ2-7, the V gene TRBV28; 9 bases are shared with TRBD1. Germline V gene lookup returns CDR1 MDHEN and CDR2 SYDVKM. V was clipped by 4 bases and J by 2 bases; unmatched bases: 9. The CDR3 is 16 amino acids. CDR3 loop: CASSYQTGGWTYEQYF. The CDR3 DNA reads TGTGCCAGCAGTTACCAAACAGGGGGCTGGACCTACGAGCAGTACTTC.

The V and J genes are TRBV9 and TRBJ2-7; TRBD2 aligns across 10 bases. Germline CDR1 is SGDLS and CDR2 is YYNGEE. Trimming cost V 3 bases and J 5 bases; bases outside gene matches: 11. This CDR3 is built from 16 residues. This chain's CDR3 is CASSGGSSGRFNEQYF. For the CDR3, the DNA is TGTGCCAGCAGCGGCGGGTCTAGCGGGAGATTCAACGAGCAGTACTTC. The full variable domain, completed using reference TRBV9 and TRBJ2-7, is DSGVTQTPKHLITATGQRVTLRCSPRSGDLSVYWYQQSLDQGLQFLIQYYNGEERAKGNILERFSAQQFPDLHSELNLSSLELGDSALYFCASSGGSSGRFNEQYFGPGTRLTVT.

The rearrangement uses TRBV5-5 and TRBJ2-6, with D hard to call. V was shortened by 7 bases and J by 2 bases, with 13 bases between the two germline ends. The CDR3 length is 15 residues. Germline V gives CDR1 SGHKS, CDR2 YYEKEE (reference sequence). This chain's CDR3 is CASGGPETGANVLTF. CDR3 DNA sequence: TGTGCCAGCGGCGGTCCTGAAACTGGGGCCAACGTCCTGACTTTC.

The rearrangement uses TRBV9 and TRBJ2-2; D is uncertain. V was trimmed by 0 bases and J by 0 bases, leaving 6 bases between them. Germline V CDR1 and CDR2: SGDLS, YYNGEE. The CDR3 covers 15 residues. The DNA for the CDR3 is TGTGCCAGCAGCGTAGACATCTCGAACACCGGGGAGCTGTTTTTT. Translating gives CASSVDISNTGELFF.

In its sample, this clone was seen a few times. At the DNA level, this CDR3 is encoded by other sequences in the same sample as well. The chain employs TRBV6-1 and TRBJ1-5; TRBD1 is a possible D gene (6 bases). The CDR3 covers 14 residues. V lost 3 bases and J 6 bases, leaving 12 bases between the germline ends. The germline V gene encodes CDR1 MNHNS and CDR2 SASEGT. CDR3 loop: CASSDIQGFQPQHF. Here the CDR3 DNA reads TGTGCCAGCAGTGATATTCAGGGGTTTCAGCCCCAGCATTTT.

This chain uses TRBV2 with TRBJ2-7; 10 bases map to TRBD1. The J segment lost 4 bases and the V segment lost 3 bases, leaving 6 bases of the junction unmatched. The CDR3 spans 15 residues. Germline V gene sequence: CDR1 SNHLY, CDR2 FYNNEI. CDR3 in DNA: TGTGCCAGCAGTGACGTGACAGGGGGCCAATACGAGCAGTACTTC. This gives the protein CASSDVTGGQYEQYF.

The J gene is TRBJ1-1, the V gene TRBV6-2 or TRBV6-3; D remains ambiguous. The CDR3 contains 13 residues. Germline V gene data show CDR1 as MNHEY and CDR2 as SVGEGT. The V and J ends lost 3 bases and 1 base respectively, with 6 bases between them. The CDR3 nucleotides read TGTGCCAGCAGTTATAACGGGAACACTGAAGCTTTCTTT. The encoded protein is CASSYNGNTEAFF.

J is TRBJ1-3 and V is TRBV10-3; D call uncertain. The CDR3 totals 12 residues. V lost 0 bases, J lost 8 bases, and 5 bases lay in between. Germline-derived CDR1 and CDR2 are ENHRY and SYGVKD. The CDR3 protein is CAISESGYTIYF. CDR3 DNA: TGTGCCATCAGTGAGTCCGGGTACACCATATATTTT.

The chain's CDR3 is CASRRGSSTYEQYF. CDR3 nucleotide sequence: TGTGCCAGCAGGCGGGGATCCTCCACCTACGAGCAGTACTTC. The chain carries TRBV2 and TRBJ2-7; weak D call: TRBD2 (6 bases). CDR1 and CDR2 (germline): SNHLY, FYNNEI. This CDR3 region has 14 residues. The germline V and J ends were trimmed by 6 bases and 2 bases, with 14 bases remaining between them.

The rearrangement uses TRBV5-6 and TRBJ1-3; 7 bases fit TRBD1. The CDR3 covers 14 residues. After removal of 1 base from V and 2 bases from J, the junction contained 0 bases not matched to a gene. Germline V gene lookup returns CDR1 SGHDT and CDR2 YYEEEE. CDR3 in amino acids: CASSLTGAGNTIYF. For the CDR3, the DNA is TGTGCCAGCAGCTTGACAGGGGCTGGAAACACCATATATTTT.

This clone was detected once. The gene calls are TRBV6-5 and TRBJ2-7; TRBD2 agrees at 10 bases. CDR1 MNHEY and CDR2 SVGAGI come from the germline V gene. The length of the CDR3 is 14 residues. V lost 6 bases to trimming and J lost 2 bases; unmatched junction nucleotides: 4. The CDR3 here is CASRRSGRAYEQYF. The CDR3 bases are TGTGCCAGCAGAAGAAGCGGGAGGGCCTACGAGCAGTACTTC.

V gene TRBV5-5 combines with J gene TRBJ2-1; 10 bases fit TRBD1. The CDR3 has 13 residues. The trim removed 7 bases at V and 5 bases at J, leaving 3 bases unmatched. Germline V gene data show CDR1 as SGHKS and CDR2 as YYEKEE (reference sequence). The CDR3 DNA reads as TGTGCCAGCCGGGACAGGGGCGACAATGAGCAGTTCTTC. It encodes CASRDRGDNEQFF.

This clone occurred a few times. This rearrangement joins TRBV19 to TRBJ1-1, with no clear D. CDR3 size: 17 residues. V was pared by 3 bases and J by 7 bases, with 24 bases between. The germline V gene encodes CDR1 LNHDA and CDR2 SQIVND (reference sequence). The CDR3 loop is CASSIPESFPLNVEAFF. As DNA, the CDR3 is TGTGCCAGTAGTATCCCCGAGTCGTTTCCCCTCAATGTTGAAGCTTTCTTT.